This T cell receptor beta chain emerged from a study of identical twins. TCRdb re-analysed the 5' RACE reads in MiXCR, keeping a single row per CDR3 protein. The sample records about 700,000 distinct CDR3 sequences, around 8.3% being singletons. The CDR3 consists of 16 residues. CDR1 and CDR2 from the germline V gene are SGDLS and YYNGEE. V was trimmed by 0 bases and J by 0 bases, leaving 9 bases between them. This clonotype was seen repeatedly, ten times or more. The same data also contributed to another study, on yellow fever vaccine responses in identical twins.

The source of this sequence is a woman under 30 in good health. The gene calls are TRBV9 and TRBJ2-2; D is undetermined. The sample consisted of PBMCs. The CDR3 coding sequence is TGTGCCAGCAGCGTAGTCGGAAGCCCGAACACCGGGGAGCTGTTTTTT. Translation gives CASSVVGSPNTGELFF.